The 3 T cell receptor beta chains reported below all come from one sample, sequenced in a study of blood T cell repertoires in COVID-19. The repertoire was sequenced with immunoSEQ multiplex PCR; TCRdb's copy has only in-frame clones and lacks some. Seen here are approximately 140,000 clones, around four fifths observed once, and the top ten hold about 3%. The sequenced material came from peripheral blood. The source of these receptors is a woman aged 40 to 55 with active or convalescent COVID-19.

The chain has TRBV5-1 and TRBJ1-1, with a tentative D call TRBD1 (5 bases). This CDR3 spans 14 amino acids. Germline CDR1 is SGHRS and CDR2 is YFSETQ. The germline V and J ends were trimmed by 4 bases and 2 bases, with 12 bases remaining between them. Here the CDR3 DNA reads TGCGCCAGCAGCCCTACGGGGGACAACACTGAAGCTTTCTTT. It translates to CASSPTGDNTEAFF.

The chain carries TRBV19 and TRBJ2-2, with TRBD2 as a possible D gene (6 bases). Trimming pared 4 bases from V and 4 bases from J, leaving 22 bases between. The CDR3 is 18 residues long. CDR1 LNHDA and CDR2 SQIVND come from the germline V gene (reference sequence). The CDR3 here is CASSNPWGVGDGTGELFF. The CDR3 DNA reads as TGTGCCAGTAGTAACCCCTGGGGGGTGGGCGACGGCACCGGGGAGCTGTTTTTT.

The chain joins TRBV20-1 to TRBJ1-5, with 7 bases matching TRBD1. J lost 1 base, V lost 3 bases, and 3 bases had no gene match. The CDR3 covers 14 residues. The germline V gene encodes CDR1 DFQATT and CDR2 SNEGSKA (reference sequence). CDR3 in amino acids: CSASTDRSNQPQHF. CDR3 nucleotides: TGCAGTGCTAGTACGGACAGGAGCAATCAGCCCCAGCATTTT.